This TCR beta chain came from a study of T cell repertoires in cytomegalovirus infection. In the study overall: Both a matching HLA type and CMV infection were indicated by public TCR beta signatures.

Trimming removed 0 bases from V and 5 bases from J, with 11 bases in between. The length of the CDR3 is 14 residues. CDR1 is SGHRS and CDR2 is YFSETQ in the germline V gene. TCRdb reprocessed the reads with MiXCR, giving one entry per CDR3 protein. The repertoire consists of around 450,000 distinct CDR3 sequences, with 10% to 12% occurring once and the leading ten covering roughly a tenth. The genes are TRBV5-1 and TRBJ2-5; D not certain. This TCR was recovered from a human donor in good health (CMV status not recorded). Some clones in this sample may be carry-over from other donors' samples. Sequenced material: PBMCs. The chain's CDR3 is CASSLDPPSETQYF. Here the CDR3 DNA reads TGCGCCAGCAGCTTGGATCCCCCTTCGGAGACCCAGTACTTC.